This T cell receptor beta chain was identified during a study of shared clonotypes between healthy human individuals. Study summary: Each donor's CD8 memory used one plate, CD8 naive two, each CD4 subset three.

Study observations and caveats: In four donors, approximately 5% of naive CD4 clonotypes appeared in common.

CD45RO-negative CD8 cells positively selected for CCR7 made up the naive population, which excluded terminally differentiated effector memory CD45RA+ cells. With respect to this clone: The antigen is undetermined.

Genomic DNA (from each subset) was split evenly across several immunoSEQ plates. Replicate sorted-subset PCRs were loaded with around 200 ng DNA, 30,000 to 35,000 T cell genomes. Sequencing was performed with immunoSEQ multiplex PCR; in TCRdb, only in-frame clones are kept and a portion is missing. The sample lists about 590,000 clones, roughly 95% occurring once. V was clipped by 5 bases and J by 8 bases, with 9 bases between them. The CDR3 loop spans 11 amino acids. Germline CDR1 SGHTA, CDR2 FQGNSA. The chain combines TRBV7-2 with TRBJ1-2; D unclear. Input material: naive CD8+ T cells sorted from blood. The receptor's source is a woman aged 30 to 39 in good health. CDR3 DNA sequence: TGTGCCAGCAGCAAAGGAAGAGGCTACACCTTC. As protein: CASSKGRGYTF. Drawing the rest from reference TRBV7-2 and TRBJ1-2, the complete variable domain is GAGVSQSPSNKVTEKGKDVELRCDPISGHTALYWYRQSLGQGLEFLIYFQGNSAPDKSGLPSDRFSAERTGGSVSTLTIQRTQQEDSAVYLCASSKGRGYTFGSGTRLTVV.